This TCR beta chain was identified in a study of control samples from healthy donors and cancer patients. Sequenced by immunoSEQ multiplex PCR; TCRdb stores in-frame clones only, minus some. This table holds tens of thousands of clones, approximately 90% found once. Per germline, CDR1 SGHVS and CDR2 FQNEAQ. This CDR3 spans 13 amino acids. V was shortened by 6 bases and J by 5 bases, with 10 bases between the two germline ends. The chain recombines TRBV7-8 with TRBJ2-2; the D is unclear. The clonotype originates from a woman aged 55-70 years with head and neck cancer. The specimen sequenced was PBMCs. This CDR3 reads CASRIGVTGELFF. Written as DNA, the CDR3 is TGTGCCAGCAGGATAGGCGTGACCGGGGAGCTGTTTTTT.